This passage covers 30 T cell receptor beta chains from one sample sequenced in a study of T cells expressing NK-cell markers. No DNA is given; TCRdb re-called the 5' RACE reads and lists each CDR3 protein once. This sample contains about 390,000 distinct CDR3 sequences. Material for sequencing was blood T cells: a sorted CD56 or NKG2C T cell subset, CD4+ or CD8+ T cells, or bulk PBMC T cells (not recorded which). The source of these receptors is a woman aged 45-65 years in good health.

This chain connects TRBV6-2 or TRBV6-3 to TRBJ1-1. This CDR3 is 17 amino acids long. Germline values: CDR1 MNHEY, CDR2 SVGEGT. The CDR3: CASSLYRLRVENTEAFF.

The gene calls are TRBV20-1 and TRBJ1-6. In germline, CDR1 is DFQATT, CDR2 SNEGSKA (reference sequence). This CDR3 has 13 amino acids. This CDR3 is CSARVPPGQPLHF.

The CDR3 sequence is CASSLGQGSSYNEQFF. The V and J genes are TRBV5-1 and TRBJ2-1; TCRdb designates TRBD1, a call that cannot be tested without DNA. CDR1 is SGHRS and CDR2 is YFSETQ in the germline V gene. The CDR3 consists of 16 residues. Full variable domain (outside the CDR3, taken from reference TRBV5-1 and TRBJ2-1): KAGVTQTPRYLIKTRGQQVTLSCSPISGHRSVSWYQQTPGQGLQFLFEYFSETQRNKGNFPGRFSGRQFSNSRSEMNVSTLELGDSALYLCASSLGQGSSYNEQFFGPGTRLTVL.

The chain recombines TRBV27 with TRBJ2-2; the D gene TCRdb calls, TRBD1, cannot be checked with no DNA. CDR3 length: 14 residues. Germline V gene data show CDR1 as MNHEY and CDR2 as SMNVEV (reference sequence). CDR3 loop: CASRRTGSIGELFF.

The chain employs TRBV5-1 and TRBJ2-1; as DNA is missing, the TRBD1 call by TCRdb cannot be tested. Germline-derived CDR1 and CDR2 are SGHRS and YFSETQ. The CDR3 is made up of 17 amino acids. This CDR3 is CASRPTGTGYTNNEQFF.

CDR3 protein: CASSQDLVGLDTGELFF. This chain uses TRBV4-2 with TRBJ2-2. The CDR3 spans 17 residues. In germline, CDR1 is LGHNA, CDR2 YNFKEQ.

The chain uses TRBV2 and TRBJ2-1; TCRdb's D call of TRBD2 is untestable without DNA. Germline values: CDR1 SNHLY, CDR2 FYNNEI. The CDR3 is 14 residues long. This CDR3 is CASSGVAGGQEQFF.

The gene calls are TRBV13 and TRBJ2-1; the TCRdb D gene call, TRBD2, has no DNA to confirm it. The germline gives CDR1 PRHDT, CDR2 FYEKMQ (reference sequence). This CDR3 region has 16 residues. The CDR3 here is CASSLVGLAGPNEQFF.

CDR3: CSASYADGYTF. The chain carries TRBV20-1 and TRBJ1-2. Germline V lookup: CDR1 DFQATT, CDR2 SNEGSKA (reference sequence). The CDR3 runs to 11 residues.

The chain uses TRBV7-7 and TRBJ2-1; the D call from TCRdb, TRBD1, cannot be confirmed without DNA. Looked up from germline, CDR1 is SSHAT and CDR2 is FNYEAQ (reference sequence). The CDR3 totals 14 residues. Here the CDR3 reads CASSLGRGSGEQFF.

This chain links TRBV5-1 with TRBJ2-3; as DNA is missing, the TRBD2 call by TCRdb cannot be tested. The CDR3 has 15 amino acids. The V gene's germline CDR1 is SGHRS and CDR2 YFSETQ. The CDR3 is CASSYLAGRTDTQYF.

CDR3 protein: CSGKRTGRTDTQYF. The gene calls are TRBV29-1 and TRBJ2-3; as DNA is missing, the TRBD1 call by TCRdb cannot be tested. The length of the CDR3 is 14 residues. CDR1 and CDR2 (germline): SQVTM, ANQGSEA.

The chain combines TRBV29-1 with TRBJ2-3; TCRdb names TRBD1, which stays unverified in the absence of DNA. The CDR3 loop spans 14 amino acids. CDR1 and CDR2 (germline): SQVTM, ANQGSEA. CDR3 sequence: CSVEVGTGADTQYF.

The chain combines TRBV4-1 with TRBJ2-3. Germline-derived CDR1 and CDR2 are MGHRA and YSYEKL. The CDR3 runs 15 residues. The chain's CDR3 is CASSQEVGRGDTQYF.

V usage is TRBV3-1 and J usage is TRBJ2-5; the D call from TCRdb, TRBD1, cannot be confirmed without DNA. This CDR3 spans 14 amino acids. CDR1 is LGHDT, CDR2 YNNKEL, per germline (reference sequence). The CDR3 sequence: CASSRDREGETQYF.

This CDR3 reads CASRVALGEQFF. This chain joins TRBV25-1 and TRBJ2-1. The CDR3 totals 12 residues. Germline loops: CDR1 MGHDK, CDR2 SYGVNS.

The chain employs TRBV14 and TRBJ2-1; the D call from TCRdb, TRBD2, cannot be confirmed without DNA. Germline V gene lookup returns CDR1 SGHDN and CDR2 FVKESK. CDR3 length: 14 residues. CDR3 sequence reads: CASSPSGGGNEQFF.

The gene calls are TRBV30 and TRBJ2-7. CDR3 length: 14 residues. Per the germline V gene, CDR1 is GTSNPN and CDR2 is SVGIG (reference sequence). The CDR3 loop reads CAWSVEWASYEQYF.

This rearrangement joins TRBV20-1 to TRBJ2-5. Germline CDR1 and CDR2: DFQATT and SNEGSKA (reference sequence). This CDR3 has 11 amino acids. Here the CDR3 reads CSARVRETQYF.

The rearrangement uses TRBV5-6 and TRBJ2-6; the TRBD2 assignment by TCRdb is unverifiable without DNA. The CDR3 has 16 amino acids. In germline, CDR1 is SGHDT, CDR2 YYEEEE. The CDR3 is CASSLSGGAGANVLTF. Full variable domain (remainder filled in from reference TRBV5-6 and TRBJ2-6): DAGVTQSPTHLIKTRGQQVTLRCSPKSGHDTVSWYQQALGQGPQFIFQYYEEEERQRGNFPDRFSGHQFPNYSSELNVNALLLGDSALYLCASSLSGGAGANVLTFGAGSRLTVL.

The CDR3 loop reads CASSLGGLTSETQYF. The rearrangement uses TRBV7-9 and TRBJ2-5. The CDR3 sequence is 15 residues long. Germline CDR1 and CDR2: SEHNR and FQNEAQ (reference sequence).

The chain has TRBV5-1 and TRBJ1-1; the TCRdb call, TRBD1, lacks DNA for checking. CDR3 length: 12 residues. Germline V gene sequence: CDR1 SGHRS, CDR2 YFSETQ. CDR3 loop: CASSPGRGAPFF.

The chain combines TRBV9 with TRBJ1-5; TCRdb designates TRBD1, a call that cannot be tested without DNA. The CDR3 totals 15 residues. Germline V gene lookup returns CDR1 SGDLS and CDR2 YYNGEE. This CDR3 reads CASSVGDRVNQPQHF. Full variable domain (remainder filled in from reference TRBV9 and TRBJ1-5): DSGVTQTPKHLITATGQRVTLRCSPRSGDLSVYWYQQSLDQGLQFLIQYYNGEERAKGNILERFSAQQFPDLHSELNLSSLELGDSALYFCASSVGDRVNQPQHFGDGTRLSIL.

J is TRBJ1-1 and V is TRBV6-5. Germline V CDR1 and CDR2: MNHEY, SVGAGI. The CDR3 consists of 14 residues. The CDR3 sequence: CASRPGLMNTEAFF.

The CDR3 is CASSQGPKELDTIYF. The genes are TRBV3-1 and TRBJ1-3. The CDR3 is made up of 15 amino acids. Germline CDR1 reads LGHDT; CDR2 reads YNNKEL (reference sequence).

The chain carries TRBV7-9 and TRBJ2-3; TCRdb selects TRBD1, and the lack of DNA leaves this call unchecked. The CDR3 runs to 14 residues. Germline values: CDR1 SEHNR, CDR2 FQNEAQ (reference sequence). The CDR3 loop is CASSLRGPGNTQYF.

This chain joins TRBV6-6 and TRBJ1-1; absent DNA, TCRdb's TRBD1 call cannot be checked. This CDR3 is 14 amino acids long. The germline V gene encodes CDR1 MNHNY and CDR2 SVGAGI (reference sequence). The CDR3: CASTKTGIATEAFF.

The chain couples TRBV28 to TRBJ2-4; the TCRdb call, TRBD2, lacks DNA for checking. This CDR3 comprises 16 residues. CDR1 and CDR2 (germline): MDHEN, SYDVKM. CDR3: CASSPNGGPGLASQYF. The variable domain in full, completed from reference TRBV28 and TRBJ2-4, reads DVKVTQSSRYLVKRTGEKVFLECVQDMDHENMFWYRQDPGLGLRLIYFSYDVKMKEKGDIPEGYSVSREKKERFSLILESASTNQTSMYLCASSPNGGPGLASQYFGAGTRLSVL.

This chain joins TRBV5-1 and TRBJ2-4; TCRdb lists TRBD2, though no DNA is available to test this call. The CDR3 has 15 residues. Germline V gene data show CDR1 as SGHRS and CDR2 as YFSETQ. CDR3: CASSSGAADENIQYF.

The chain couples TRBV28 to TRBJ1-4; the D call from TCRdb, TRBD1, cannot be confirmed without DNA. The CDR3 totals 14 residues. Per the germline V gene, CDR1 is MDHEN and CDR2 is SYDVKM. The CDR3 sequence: CASTRGQFNEKLFF.